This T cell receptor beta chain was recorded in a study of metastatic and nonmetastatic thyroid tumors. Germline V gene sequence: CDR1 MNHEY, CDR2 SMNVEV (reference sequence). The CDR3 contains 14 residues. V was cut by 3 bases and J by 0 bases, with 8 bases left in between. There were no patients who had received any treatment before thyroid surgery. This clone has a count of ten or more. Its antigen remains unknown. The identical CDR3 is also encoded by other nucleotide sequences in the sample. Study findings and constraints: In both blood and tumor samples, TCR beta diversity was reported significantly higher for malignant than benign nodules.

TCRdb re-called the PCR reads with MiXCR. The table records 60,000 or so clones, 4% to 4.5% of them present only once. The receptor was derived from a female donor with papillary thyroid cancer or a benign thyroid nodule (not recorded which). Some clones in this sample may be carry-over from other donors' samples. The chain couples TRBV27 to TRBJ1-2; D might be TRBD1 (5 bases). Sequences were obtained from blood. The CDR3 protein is CASSFTGSNYGYTF. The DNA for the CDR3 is TGTGCCAGCAGTTTCACAGGCTCTAACTATGGCTACACCTTC.